Below, 12 T cell receptor beta chains from the same sample are listed, as sequenced in a study of blood T cell repertoires in COVID-19. Generated by immunoSEQ multiplex PCR, the TCRdb table keeps only in-frame clones and is missing some. The repertoire consists of 200,000 to 250,000 clones, with about 88% occurring once and the leading ten covering 15% to 20%. Sequences were obtained from peripheral blood. Receptor source: a man aged 45 to 65 with COVID-19, enrolled during active disease.

The V and J genes are TRBV29-1 and TRBJ1-1; D gene uncertain. V dropped 7 bases and J dropped 0 bases, with 15 bases sitting between them. This CDR3 is 14 amino acids long. Germline values: CDR1 SQVTM, CDR2 ANQGSEA. CDR3 in amino acids: CSGLFNLMNTEAFF. CDR3 DNA: TGCAGCGGTCTATTTAATTTAATGAACACTGAAGCTTTCTTT. Full variable domain (rest looked up from reference TRBV29-1 and TRBJ1-1): SAVISQKPSRDICQRGTSLTIQCQVDSQVTMMFWYRQQPGQSLTLIATANQGSEATYESGFVIDKFPISRPNLTFSTLTVSNMSPEDSSIYLCSGLFNLMNTEAFFGQGTRLTVV.

The CDR3, as DNA: TGCGCCAGCGGGGAGCAGGGGGCTCTGGCTGAAGCTTTCTTT. This codes for CASGEQGALAEAFF. The V gene is TRBV5-1, the J gene TRBJ1-1; 8 bases are a match to TRBD1. V trimming: 7 bases; J trimming: 6 bases; junction bases outside the gene matches: 11. Germline CDR1 and CDR2: SGHRS and YFSETQ. This CDR3 spans 14 amino acids.

The chain recombines TRBV7-9 with TRBJ1-2; 7 nucleotides line up with TRBD1. CDR3 length: 15 residues. Germline V gives CDR1 SEHNR, CDR2 FQNEAQ (reference sequence). With 3 bases clipped from V and 2 bases from J, the junction kept 6 bases outside the gene matches. DNA of the CDR3: TGTGCCAGCAGCTTCAAGGGGGCTACAAACTATGGCTACACCTTC. Translated: CASSFKGATNYGYTF.

V usage is TRBV4-2 and J usage is TRBJ2-7, with a weak D call TRBD1 (6 bases). V gave up 0 bases and J gave up 0 bases, with 9 bases separating them. The CDR3 is 15 amino acids. CDR1 is LGHNA and CDR2 is YNFKEQ in the germline V gene. CDR3 loop: CASSQDGGSSYEQYF. DNA of the CDR3: TGTGCCAGCAGCCAAGATGGGGGCAGCTCCTACGAGCAGTACTTC.

V is TRBV13 and J is TRBJ2-7, with D unclear. Looked up from germline, CDR1 is PRHDT and CDR2 is FYEKMQ (reference sequence). There are 14 residues in the CDR3. Trimming took 0 bases from V and 3 from J, leaving 9 bases between them. The CDR3: CASSLGQVVYEQYF. The CDR3 DNA sequence: TGTGCCAGCAGCTTAGGTCAGGTCGTCTACGAGCAGTACTTC.

This clone was seen once. J is TRBJ2-1 and V is TRBV6-5; 7 bases align to TRBD2. From germline, CDR1 is MNHEY and CDR2 SVGAGI. This CDR3 has 12 amino acids. The CDR3 loop reads CRAAGVYNEQFF. The CDR3 nucleotides read TGTCGCGCGGCGGGGGTATACAATGAGCAGTTCTTC.

The chain employs TRBV30 and TRBJ2-5; D ambiguous. Germline assignment: CDR1 GTSNPN and CDR2 SVGIG (reference sequence). V lost 0 bases and J 1 base, leaving 6 bases between the germline ends. The CDR3 runs 13 residues. This CDR3 reads CAWSVFSQETQYF. CDR3 nucleotide sequence: TGTGCCTGGAGTGTATTTAGCCAAGAGACCCAGTACTTC.

In regard to this clone: Distinct nucleotide sequences in the sample also encode this CDR3. The V call is TRBV6-2 or TRBV6-3, the J call TRBJ2-5; D gene ambiguous. Germline V gives CDR1 MNHEY, CDR2 SVGEGT. CDR3 length: 12 amino acids. V shed 5 bases and J shed 5 bases, with 9 bases lying between them. The CDR3 reads CASSNPRETQYF. The CDR3 DNA reads as TGTGCCAGCAGTAATCCGCGGGAGACCCAGTACTTC.

This clone was seen a handful of times. The chain employs TRBV2 and TRBJ2-1; 9 bases map to TRBD1. V was clipped by 4 bases and J by 2 bases; unmatched bases: 6. The CDR3 covers 16 residues. CDR1 is SNHLY and CDR2 is FYNNEI in the germline V gene. CDR3: CASSVGTGSTYNEQFF. The CDR3 region has the DNA TGTGCCAGCAGTGTGGGGACAGGGTCTACCTACAATGAGCAGTTCTTC.

The rearrangement uses TRBV9 and TRBJ2-7, with TRBD2 matching over 8 bases. Germline V lookup: CDR1 SGDLS, CDR2 YYNGEE. This CDR3 comprises 16 residues. Losses at the gene ends were 0 bases for V and 2 bases for J; bases not matched to a gene: 7. The CDR3 loop reads CASSVDPGGGPYEQYF. CDR3 sequence (DNA): TGTGCCAGCAGCGTAGATCCCGGGGGGGGTCCCTACGAGCAGTACTTC.

The chain combines TRBV6-6 with TRBJ1-1; the D gene is possibly TRBD1 (5 bases). V lost 5 bases, J lost 5 bases, and 9 bases lay in between. Germline V gene data show CDR1 as MNHNY and CDR2 as SVGAGI (reference sequence). The CDR3 extends over 12 amino acids. The CDR3 is CASSGQGTEAFF. DNA of the CDR3: TGTGCCAGCAGTGGCCAGGGAACTGAAGCTTTCTTT.

This clone appeared a few times. This chain joins TRBV30 and TRBJ2-7; 8 bases line up with TRBD2. Germline values: CDR1 GTSNPN, CDR2 SVGIG (reference sequence). The trim removed 0 bases at V and 0 bases at J, leaving 4 bases unmatched. The CDR3 loop spans 15 amino acids. This CDR3 reads CAWSVFGRASYEQYF. As DNA, the CDR3 is TGTGCCTGGAGTGTATTCGGGAGGGCCTCCTACGAGCAGTACTTC.